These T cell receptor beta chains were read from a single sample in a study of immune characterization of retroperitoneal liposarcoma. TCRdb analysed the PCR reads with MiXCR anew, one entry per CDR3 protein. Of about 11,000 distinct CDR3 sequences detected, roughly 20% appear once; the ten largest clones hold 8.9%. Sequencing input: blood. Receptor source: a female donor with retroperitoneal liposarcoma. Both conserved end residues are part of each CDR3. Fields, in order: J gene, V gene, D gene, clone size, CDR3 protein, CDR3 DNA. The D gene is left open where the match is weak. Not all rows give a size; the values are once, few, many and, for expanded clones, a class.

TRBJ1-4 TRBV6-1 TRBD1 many CASSSGTGGEKLFF TGTGCCAGCAGTTCCGGGACAGGGGGTGAAAAACTGTTTTTT
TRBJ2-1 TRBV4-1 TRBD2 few CASSQALAITPNEQFF TGCGCCAGCAGCCAAGCACTAGCGATCACCCCCAATGAGCAGTTCTTC
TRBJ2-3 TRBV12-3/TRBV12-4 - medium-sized CASSFLYRWGTDTQYF TGTGCCAGCAGTTTTCTGTATAGGTGGGGCACAGATACGCAGTATTTT
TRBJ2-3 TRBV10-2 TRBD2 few CASSESLLADSTDTQYF TGCGCCAGCAGTGAGTCTCTCCTAGCGGATAGCACAGATACGCAGTATTTT
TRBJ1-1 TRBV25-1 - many CASGRGGGKNTEAFF TGTGCCAGCGGGAGGGGGGGCGGAAAGAACACTGAAGCTTTCTTT
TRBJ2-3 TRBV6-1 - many CASRPGDSSTDTQYF TGTGCCAGCAGACCCGGCGATTCCAGCACAGATACGCAGTATTTT
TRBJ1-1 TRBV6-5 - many CASNYRMNTEAFF TGTGCGAGCAATTACAGGATGAACACTGAAGCTTTCTTT
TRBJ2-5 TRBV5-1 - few CASSSSGPQETQYF TGCGCCAGCAGCTCCTCTGGTCCCCAAGAGACCCAGTACTTC
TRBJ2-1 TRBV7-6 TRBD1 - CASSLIGDSSYNEQFF TGTGCCAGCAGCTTAATCGGGGACAGCTCCTACAATGAGCAGTTCTTC
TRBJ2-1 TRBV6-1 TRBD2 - CATMRGRSEQFF TGTGCCACAATGCGGGGGAGAAGCGAGCAGTTCTTC
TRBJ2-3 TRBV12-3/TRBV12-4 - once CASRKRGSTDTQYF TGTGCCAGCAGAAAGAGGGGAAGCACAGATACGCAGTATTTT
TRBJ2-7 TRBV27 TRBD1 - CASQRDRGLEQYF TGTGCCAGCCAAAGGGACAGGGGGCTCGAGCAGTACTTC
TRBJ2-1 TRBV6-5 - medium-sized CASSPDSLTSNEQFF TGTGCCAGCAGCCCGGACAGCCTTACAAGCAATGAGCAGTTCTTC
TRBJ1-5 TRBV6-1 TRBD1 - CASSLGQEDQPQHF TGTGCCAGCAGCTTGGGACAGGAAGATCAGCCCCAGCATTTT
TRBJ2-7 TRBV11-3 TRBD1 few CASSLEQTGGTYEQYF TGTGCCAGCAGCTTAGAGCAGACAGGGGGCACCTACGAGCAGTACTTC